This entry describes one TCR beta chain. This sample was included in a study of control samples from healthy donors and cancer patients. Generated by immunoSEQ multiplex PCR, the TCRdb table keeps only in-frame clones and is missing some. The sample includes around 30,000 clones, roughly 95% of them seen just once. The CDR3 runs 11 residues. Germline V CDR1 and CDR2: SQVTM, ANQGSEA. With 6 bases removed from V and 8 bases from J, the gap between germline ends came to 13 bases. The chain joins TRBV29-1 to TRBJ1-2, with unresolved D. Sample: blood. This TCR was sampled from a man aged 60 to 69 in good health. The CDR3 DNA reads as TGCAGCGTAACCGGGTCACCAGGCTACACCTTC. It translates to CSVTGSPGYTF.